This T cell receptor (beta chain) was identified in a study of blood T cell repertoires in COVID-19. This CDR3 has 14 residues. Unmatched junction bases numbered 11, after V lost 10 bases and J lost 5 bases. CDR1 LNHDA and CDR2 SQIVND come from the germline V gene (reference sequence). Produced via immunoSEQ multiplex PCR; TCRdb's table is partial and in-frame only. The data show about 74,000 clones, around 87% seen once. This chain connects TRBV19 to TRBJ1-5; 7 nucleotides align to TRBD1. This TCR came from a woman older than 75 with active or convalescent COVID-19. Sequenced material: peripheral blood. The CDR3 loop is CATTDRRPDQPQHF. DNA of the CDR3: TGTGCCACTACGGACAGGCGGCCGGATCAGCCCCAGCATTTT. Using reference TRBV19 and TRBJ1-5 for the parts outside the CDR3, the full variable domain is DGGITQSPKYLFRKEGQNVTLSCEQNLNHDAMYWYRQDPGQGLRLIYYSQIVNDFQKGDIAEGYSVSREKKESFPLTVTSAQKNPTAFYLCATTDRRPDQPQHFGDGTRLSIL.